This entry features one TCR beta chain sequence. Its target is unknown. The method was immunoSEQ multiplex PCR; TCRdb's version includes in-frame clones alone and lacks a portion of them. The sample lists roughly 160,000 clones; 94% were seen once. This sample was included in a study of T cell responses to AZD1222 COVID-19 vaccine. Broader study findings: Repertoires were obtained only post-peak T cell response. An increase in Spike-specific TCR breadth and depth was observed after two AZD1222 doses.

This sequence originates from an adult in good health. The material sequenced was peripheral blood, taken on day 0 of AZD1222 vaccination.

CDR3 residues: CATSRDRTRGQETQYF. DNA for the CDR3: TGTGCCACCAGCAGAGACCGAACCAGGGGCCAAGAGACCCAGTACTTC. The chain uses TRBV15 and TRBJ2-5; weak D call: TRBD1 (6 bases). The V and J ends lost 0 bases and 1 base respectively, with 12 bases between them. Germline CDR1 LNHNV, CDR2 YYDKDF (reference sequence). This CDR3 comprises 16 residues.